This T cell receptor (beta chain) was captured by sequencing in a study of PD-1 blockade in classical Hodgkin lymphoma. Across the study: Once every 2 weeks, patients received intravenous nivolumab at 3 mg/kg.

Relapse after autologous stem cell transplantation occurred in every patient, and brentuximab vedotin exposure varied. Patients reached a best response of complete response, partial response or progressive disease. Some clones are missing from TCRdb's copy, which holds only in-frame ones; the method was immunoSEQ multiplex PCR. The sample holds about 90,000 clones, 80% to 95% seen once. The CDR3 is made up of 16 amino acids. V was shortened by 2 bases and J by 0 bases, with 11 bases between the two germline ends. CDR1 MNHNS and CDR2 SASEGT come from the germline V gene. This chain joins TRBV6-1 and TRBJ1-5; D is possibly TRBD1 (5 bases). This receptor was obtained from a human donor with classical Hodgkin lymphoma. The sequences come from peripheral blood mononuclear cells (PBMCs), collected before the second cycle of nivolumab. CDR3 sequence: CASSEWIRDSNQPQHF. The CDR3 nucleotides read TGTGCCAGCAGTGAATGGATCAGGGATAGCAATCAGCCCCAGCATTTT.